Presented here are 10 T cell receptor beta chains from one specimen sequenced in a study of blood T cell repertoires in COVID-19. Libraries were prepared by immunoSEQ multiplex PCR; TCRdb keeps only in-frame clonotypes and omits some of them. The table lists fewer than 200,000 clones, about 78% of them singletons, with approximately 15% in the top ten. Sequences were obtained from PBMCs or T cells enriched from blood (not recorded which). Receptor source: a woman between 45 and 65 years old who had recovered from COVID-19.

This clone was counted between two and nine times. The V gene is TRBV3-1 (or the pseudogene TRBV3-2), the J gene TRBJ1-3; 7 bases are shared with TRBD1. This CDR3 region has 16 residues. Germline V gives CDR1 LGHDT, CDR2 YNNKEL (reference sequence). V was clipped by 5 bases and J by 2 bases; unmatched bases: 9. CDR3 bases: TGTGCCAGCAGCACCGTAAACAGGGGAGCTGGAAACACCATATATTTT. Its protein product is CASSTVNRGAGNTIYF.

This clone appeared once. Other DNA variants within this sample encode the same CDR3. The rearrangement uses TRBV28 and TRBJ1-1; D might be TRBD1 (5 bases). CDR3 length: 14 residues. Germline assignment: CDR1 MDHEN and CDR2 SYDVKM. The V end was cut by 5 bases, the J end by 0 bases, with 10 bases between. The CDR3 sequence is CASSPGGLNTEAFF. CDR3 coding DNA: TGTGCCAGCAGTCCGGGGGGGTTGAACACTGAAGCTTTCTTT.

V gene TRBV29-1 combines with J gene TRBJ2-4, with TRBD2 as a possible D gene (5 bases). The CDR3 is 14 residues long. The V gene lost 4 bases and the J gene lost 7 bases, with 17 bases spanning the gap. Per germline, CDR1 SQVTM and CDR2 ANQGSEA. CDR3 in amino acids: CSVADRSRGNIQYF. In DNA, the CDR3 is TGCAGCGTTGCTGACCGGTCCCGAGGGAACATTCAGTACTTC.

The rearrangement uses TRBV7-8 and TRBJ1-2; D gene unclear. CDR3 length: 13 amino acids. The V and J ends lost 2 bases and 13 bases respectively, with 17 bases between them. CDR1 is SGHVS, CDR2 FQNEAQ, per germline. CDR3 nucleotides: TGTGCCAGCAGCTTACCCTCCTTAGCGAACCCCACCTTC. Residues: CASSLPSLANPTF.

This clone was seen just once. J is TRBJ1-6 and V is TRBV25-1, with D tentatively TRBD1 (5 bases). CDR1 MGHDK and CDR2 SYGVNS come from the germline V gene. The length of the CDR3 is 13 residues. V lost 6 bases and J lost 2, with 5 bases in between. The CDR3 here is CASRGAYNSPLHF. As DNA, the CDR3 is TGTGCCAGCAGAGGGGCCTATAATTCACCCCTCCACTTT.

This chain links TRBV7-2 with TRBJ2-1; TRBD2 aligns across 8 bases. CDR1 SGHTA and CDR2 FQGNSA come from the germline V gene. The CDR3 spans 14 residues. V shed 5 bases and J 7 bases; nucleotides not matched to a gene: 7. Here the CDR3 reads CASSPERERNEQFF. The DNA for the CDR3 is TGTGCCAGCAGCCCAGAGCGGGAGAGGAATGAGCAGTTCTTC.

This chain connects TRBV6-5 to TRBJ2-1, with 7 bases fitting TRBD1. CDR3 length: 15 residues. J gave up 5 bases and V 6 bases, and 10 bases lay outside the gene matches. Germline CDR1 reads MNHEY; CDR2 reads SVGAGI. The CDR3 nucleotides read TGTGCCAGCAGGACAGGGAGCGGAGGAGACAATGAGCAGTTCTTC. It is translated as CASRTGSGGDNEQFF.

The chain links TRBV7-9 to TRBJ2-5; D remains unclear. There are 13 residues in the CDR3. Trimming left V 6 bases short and J 2 bases short, with 10 bases between. Germline V gives CDR1 SEHNR, CDR2 FQNEAQ (reference sequence). CDR3 in amino acids: CASRSPPQETQYF. The CDR3, as DNA: TGTGCCAGCAGATCCCCTCCTCAAGAGACCCAGTACTTC. The variable domain in full, with the rest retrieved from reference TRBV7-9 and TRBJ2-5, is DTGVSQNPRHKITKRGQNVTFRCDPISEHNRLYWYRQTLGQGPEFLTYFQNEAQLEKSRLLSDRFSAERPKGSFSTLEIQRTEQGDSAMYLCASRSPPQETQYFGPGTRLLVL.

This chain uses TRBV5-1 with TRBJ2-5; unclear D gene. Trimming removed 2 bases at V and 5 bases at J, with 10 bases between. The CDR3 has 13 amino acids. CDR1 and CDR2 from the germline V gene are SGHRS and YFSETQ. CDR3 DNA sequence: TGCGCCAGCAGCTTAATCGGAGATGAGACCCAGTACTTC. Protein: CASSLIGDETQYF.

This clone has more than one count but fewer than ten. V and J are TRBV30 and TRBJ1-5; 7 bases map to TRBD1. Trimming at V came to 3 bases and at J to 4 bases, leaving 6 bases not matched to a gene. Germline CDR1 GTSNPN, CDR2 SVGIG (reference sequence). The CDR3 totals 14 residues. The CDR3 here is CAWSGDSPNQPQHF. The CDR3 DNA follows: TGTGCCTGGAGCGGGGACAGCCCAAATCAGCCCCAGCATTTT.